The 30 T cell receptor beta chains listed next were all sequenced from one sample in a study of T cell repertoires in cytomegalovirus infection. The antigens these receptors bind are not known. One entry per CDR3 protein, called by TCRdb with MiXCR from the reads. Among about 900,000 distinct CDR3 sequences listed, around 31% were seen once. Specimen: cultured CD8+ T cells from PBMCs, collected from culture after CMV antigen stimulation. Receptors originate from a human donor in good health (CMV status not recorded). Some clones in this sample may be carry-over from other donors' samples.

The V call is TRBV27, the J call TRBJ2-7; no firm D call. The CDR3 consists of 12 residues. Trimming stripped 6 bases from V and 0 bases from J, with 6 bases between. The germline V gene has CDR1 MNHEY and CDR2 SMNVEV (reference sequence). This CDR3 reads CASSALSYEQYF. For the CDR3, the DNA is TGTGCCAGCAGCGCACTCTCCTACGAGCAGTACTTC.

This clonotype was picked up a small number of times. The rearrangement links TRBV28 to TRBJ2-7; possibly TRBD1 for D (6 bases). CDR3 length: 15 residues. Per the germline V gene, CDR1 is MDHEN and CDR2 is SYDVKM. V lost 4 bases and J lost 2, with 15 bases in between. The CDR3 reads CASSSPIGTTYEQYV. The CDR3, as DNA: TGTGCCAGCAGTTCCCCCATCGGGACAACCTACGAGCAGTACGTC.

The chain recombines TRBV14 with TRBJ2-5, with TRBD2 matching 8 bases. The CDR3 covers 15 residues. The germline V gene encodes CDR1 SGHDN and CDR2 FVKESK. V lost 1 base and J lost 5; bases outside the gene matches: 6. The CDR3 DNA is TGTGCCAGCAGCCAAGGAGGCGGGGGGCAGGAGACCCAGTACTTC. It encodes CASSQGGGGQETQYF.

This clonotype was detected a few times. The chain links TRBV12-3 or TRBV12-4 to TRBJ1-2; tentatively, D is TRBD1 (5 bases). CDR3 length: 15 amino acids. Trimming removed 6 bases at V and 7 bases at J, with 21 bases between. CDR3 amino acids: CASSSLTEGRVGYTF. CDR3 nucleotides: TGTGCCAGCAGCTCCCTCACGGAGGGGAGAGTTGGCTACACCTTC.

This clonotype occurred a few times. The CDR3 nucleotides are TGTGCCACCAGTGCGGGGGACAGGGCAGATACGCAGTATTTT. Its protein is CATSAGDRADTQYF. This rearrangement joins TRBV24-1 to TRBJ2-3; 9 bases agree with TRBD1. From germline, CDR1 is KGHDR and CDR2 SFDVKD. The CDR3 sequence is 14 residues long. V shed 5 bases and J 4 bases; nucleotides not matched to a gene: 3.

This clonotype was detected a few times. CDR3 sequence: CASSLLPGGEQFF. For the CDR3, the DNA is TGTGCCAGCAGCCTATTGCCGGGGGGCGAGCAGTTCTTC. The genes are TRBV7-6 and TRBJ2-1; D might be TRBD2 (7 bases). With 5 bases removed from V and 10 bases from J, the gap between germline ends came to 15 bases. CDR1 and CDR2 (germline): SGHVS, FNYEAQ. This CDR3 spans 13 amino acids.

This clonotype was recorded at least ten times. This chain links TRBV7-8 with TRBJ2-2, with 9 bases fitting TRBD2. The CDR3 extends over 17 amino acids. The junction had 3 bases not matched to a gene; V was cut back by 0 bases and J by 1 base. CDR1 and CDR2 from the germline V gene are SGHVS and FQNEAQ. For the CDR3, the DNA is TGTGCCAGCAGCTTAGCCCCAGCGGGGGGGAACACCGGGGAGCTGTTTTTT. Its translation is CASSLAPAGGNTGELFF.

The chain uses TRBV6-2 or TRBV6-3 and TRBJ2-1, with D tentatively TRBD1 or TRBD2 (6 bases each). The CDR3 runs 15 residues. V was clipped by 5 bases and J by 3 bases, with 14 bases between them. Germline V gives CDR1 MNHEY, CDR2 SVGEGT. The CDR3 loop is CASSLRGRNYNEQFF. Written as DNA, the CDR3 is TGTGCCAGCAGTCTTCGGGGGCGGAACTACAATGAGCAGTTCTTC.

The chain couples TRBV12-3 or TRBV12-4 to TRBJ2-1; 7 bases line up with TRBD2. The CDR3 length is 12 residues. V trimming: 5 bases; J trimming: 10 bases; junction bases outside the gene matches: 5. CDR3 in DNA: TGTGCCAGCAGTGGGGGAGGGACGGAGCAGTTCTTC. Its translation: CASSGGGTEQFF.

The V and J genes are TRBV19 and TRBJ1-1; a weak D match, TRBD1 (5 bases). The CDR3 length is 14 residues. Trimming stripped 4 bases from V and 12 bases from J, with 21 bases between. Germline CDR1 is LNHDA and CDR2 is SQIVND (reference sequence). This CDR3 is CASSTKSGAGGSFF. The CDR3 region has the DNA TGTGCCAGTAGTACCAAGTCTGGGGCAGGTGGGTCTTTCTTT.

This clonotype was seen a handful of times. V is TRBV4-1 and J is TRBJ2-1, with 13 bases fitting TRBD2. This CDR3 has 14 amino acids. J lost 12 bases, V lost 0 bases, and 2 bases had no gene match. Germline CDR1 is MGHRA and CDR2 is YSYEKL. This CDR3 reads CASSQDGLAGAQFF. Here the CDR3 DNA reads TGCGCCAGCAGCCAAGATGGACTAGCGGGGGCGCAGTTCTTC.

This clonotype has more than one count but fewer than ten. The chain has TRBV15 and TRBJ2-3; tentative D call: TRBD2 (6 bases). Per the germline V gene, CDR1 is LNHNV and CDR2 is YYDKDF (reference sequence). CDR3 length: 14 amino acids. Trimming shortened V by 9 bases and J by 3 bases, and 16 bases separated the two germline ends. The CDR3 DNA reads TGTGCCACAAGTAGGGGAGGTTTGACAGATACGCAGTATTTT. Translation gives CATSRGGLTDTQYF.

The chain combines TRBV7-9 with TRBJ1-2; 11 bases line up with TRBD1. Germline V gene sequence: CDR1 SEHNR, CDR2 FQNEAQ (reference sequence). The CDR3 is made up of 17 amino acids. The trim removed 5 bases at V and 2 bases at J, leaving 10 bases unmatched. The CDR3, as DNA: TGTGCCAGCAGCGTTCTGCTAGGACAGGGGGCGAACTATGGCTACACCTTC. Encoded protein: CASSVLLGQGANYGYTF.

The chain carries TRBV6-5 and TRBJ2-7; D possibly corresponds to TRBD2 (5 bases). The germline CDR1 and CDR2 sequences are MNHEY and SVGAGI. This CDR3 spans 12 amino acids. Between the trimmed V and J ends, which lost 1 base and 7 bases, there was a span of 8 bases. This CDR3 reads CASSYFRGEQYF. Here the CDR3 DNA reads TGTGCCAGCAGTTACTTCCGGGGTGAGCAGTACTTC.

V usage is TRBV5-1 and J usage is TRBJ2-7, with 9 positions matching TRBD2. Trimming took 2 bases from V and 0 from J; bases not matched to a gene: 9. Looked up from germline, CDR1 is SGHRS and CDR2 is YFSETQ. There are 17 residues in the CDR3. As DNA, the CDR3 is TGCGCCAGCAGCTTTGGGCCGAGCGGGGGGCACTCCTACGAGCAGTACTTC. This translates into CASSFGPSGGHSYEQYF.

The rearrangement joins TRBV28 to TRBJ2-5; no reliable D call. CDR1 is MDHEN, CDR2 SYDVKM, per germline. The CDR3 totals 12 residues. V lost 7 bases, J lost 0 bases, and 6 bases lay in between. CDR3 in DNA: TGTGCCAGCAACGGCTACCAAGAGACCCAGTACTTC. It specifies CASNGYQETQYF.

The chain employs TRBV6-2 or TRBV6-3 and TRBJ2-7, with D maybe TRBD2 (7 bases). Germline CDR1 reads MNHEY; CDR2 reads SVGEGT. Trimming removed 6 bases from V and 7 bases from J, with 16 bases in between. This CDR3 comprises 13 residues. DNA for the CDR3: TGTGCCAGCAGCGGTGGGGGGGCTGAAGAGCAGTACGTC. Amino acid sequence: CASSGGGAEEQYV.

This chain uses TRBV5-5 with TRBJ2-7; tentatively, D is TRBD2 (6 bases). Germline V gene data show CDR1 as SGHKS and CDR2 as YYEKEE (reference sequence). The CDR3 loop spans 15 amino acids. The ends were cut back, 2 bases at V and 6 bases at J, with 18 bases in the middle. The CDR3 is CASSLVGLLFGEQYV. The CDR3 DNA is TGTGCCAGCAGCTTAGTGGGACTGCTATTTGGCGAGCAGTACGTC.

This chain uses TRBV7-6 with TRBJ2-3; D uncertain. CDR1 and CDR2 from the germline V gene are SGHVS and FNYEAQ. CDR3 length equals 13 residues. V lost 2 bases and J 5 bases, leaving 8 bases between the germline ends. CDR3 nucleotide sequence: TGTGCCAGCAGCTTAAACGGCCGAGATACGCAGTATTTT. Translated: CASSLNGRDTQYF.

This clonotype was picked up a small number of times. The rearrangement uses TRBV6-1 and TRBJ2-7, with D uncertain. Trimming removed 6 bases from V and 5 bases from J, with 14 bases in between. Germline-derived CDR1 and CDR2 are MNHNS and SASEGT. The CDR3 sequence is 13 residues long. As DNA, the CDR3 is TGTGCCAGCAGGGATCGTTCCTTCCACGAGCAGTACGTC. Protein product: CASRDRSFHEQYV.

This sequence joins TRBV4-1 and TRBJ1-6; 7 nucleotides align to TRBD1. The CDR3 is 18 amino acids. J lost 5 bases, V lost 3 bases, and 13 bases had no gene match. In germline, CDR1 is MGHRA, CDR2 YSYEKL. The CDR3 is CASSQNPRLTGHNSPLHF. The CDR3 region has the DNA TGCGCCAGCAGCCAGAACCCCCGATTGACAGGGCATAATTCACCCCTCCACTTT.

The J gene is TRBJ2-7, the V gene TRBV7-2, with a weak D call TRBD2 (7 bases). Germline loops: CDR1 SGHTA, CDR2 FQGNSA. The V end lost 1 base, the J end lost 3 bases, and 13 bases lay between the germline ends. This CDR3 spans 15 amino acids. The CDR3: CASSLEGGGVYEQYV. Written as DNA, the CDR3 is TGTGCCAGCAGCTTAGAGGGGGGGGGGGTCTACGAGCAGTACGTC.

V and J are TRBV7-9 and TRBJ2-3; TRBD2 matches at 13 bases. J was trimmed by 6 bases and V by 4 bases; bases with no gene match: 7. Germline V gene data show CDR1 as SEHNR and CDR2 as FQNEAQ (reference sequence). CDR3 length equals 16 residues. The CDR3 is CASSSGTSGDWDTQYF. Here the CDR3 DNA reads TGTGCCAGCAGCTCCGGGACTAGCGGGGATTGGGATACGCAGTATTTT.

This clonotype has a single count. A much more abundant neighbour one base away suggests this may be a read error. This rearrangement joins TRBV7-2 to TRBJ1-5, with D uncertain. Germline V CDR1 and CDR2: SGHTA, FQGNSA. The CDR3 consists of 12 residues. Trimming left V 4 bases short and J 9 bases short, with 10 bases between. The CDR3: CASSSLGRPQHF. The CDR3, as DNA: TGTGCCAGCAGCTCACTGGGAAGGCCCCAGCATTTT.

V and J are TRBV7-9 and TRBJ2-1; the D gene is possibly TRBD1 (6 bases). The CDR3 has 16 residues. Between the trimmed V and J ends, which lost 5 bases and 5 bases, there was a span of 19 bases. Germline assignment: CDR1 SEHNR and CDR2 FQNEAQ (reference sequence). CDR3 protein: CASSPVVGHRHNEQFF. As DNA, the CDR3 is TGTGCCAGCAGCCCTGTGGTGGGACACAGGCACAATGAGCAGTTCTTC.

This clonotype was detected a few times. The chain uses TRBV10-3 and TRBJ1-2; no reliable D call. The CDR3 length is 11 residues. The germline V and J ends were trimmed by 4 bases and 8 bases, with 8 bases remaining between them. Germline assignment: CDR1 ENHRY and CDR2 SYGVKD. The CDR3 DNA reads as TGTGCCATCAGTGCCAGAGAAGGCTACACCTTC. It codes for CAISAREGYTF.

This clonotype was seen only a few times. This sequence joins TRBV27 and TRBJ2-5, with D perhaps matching TRBD2 (6 bases). Germline V gives CDR1 MNHEY, CDR2 SMNVEV (reference sequence). The CDR3 runs to 15 residues. V dropped 8 bases and J dropped 5 bases, with 21 bases sitting between them. For the CDR3, the DNA is TGTGCCAGCGGCGTAATCCCTCTCAGCGGGGAGACCCAGTACTTC. Translated: CASGVIPLSGETQYF.

The chain is built from TRBV7-3 and TRBJ2-5; D gene unclear. Germline values: CDR1 SGHTA, CDR2 FQGTGA. The V and J ends lost 5 bases and 2 bases respectively, with 9 bases between them. CDR3 length: 13 amino acids. The CDR3 region is CASSLRRQETQYF. The CDR3 nucleotides are TGTGCCAGCAGCCTCCGGCGTCAAGAGACCCAGTACTTC.

The chain uses TRBV9 and TRBJ2-3, with a weak D call TRBD2 (6 bases). CDR1 and CDR2 (germline): SGDLS, YYNGEE. This CDR3 is 15 amino acids long. V gave up 4 bases and J gave up 6 bases, with 18 bases separating them. CDR3 DNA: TGTGCCAGCAGCCTCCCCCTGGCAGGGAGGGATACGCAGTATTTT. This sequence encodes CASSLPLAGRDTQYF.

The chain employs TRBV20-1 and TRBJ1-5; D perhaps matches TRBD1 (6 bases). CDR1 DFQATT and CDR2 SNEGSKA come from the germline V gene (reference sequence). The V gene lost 2 bases and the J gene lost 0 bases, with 17 bases spanning the gap. CDR3 length equals 17 residues. The CDR3 protein is CSARLKDGGYSNQPQHF. CDR3 DNA: TGCAGTGCTAGACTTAAGGACGGGGGCTATAGCAATCAGCCCCAGCATTTT.